This T cell receptor beta chain is drawn from a study of T cell changes during pregnancy in multiple sclerosis. The CDR3 extends over 14 amino acids. Trimming cost V 6 bases and J 4 bases, with 15 bases left between them. Germline values: CDR1 LNHDA, CDR2 SQIVND (reference sequence). This table comes from immunoSEQ multiplex PCR, and its TCRdb copy is limited to in-frame clones, with some not included. The sample holds around 100,000 clones, over 85% seen once. This receptor was identified in a female donor with multiple sclerosis, enrolled in a pregnancy study. The chain joins TRBV19 to TRBJ1-2, with D perhaps matching TRBD1 (6 bases). The input for sequencing was peripheral blood, taken in the second trimester of pregnancy. The CDR3: CASSDTGNRYGYTF. Written as DNA, the CDR3 is TGTGCCAGTAGCGACACAGGGAATCGCTATGGCTACACCTTC.